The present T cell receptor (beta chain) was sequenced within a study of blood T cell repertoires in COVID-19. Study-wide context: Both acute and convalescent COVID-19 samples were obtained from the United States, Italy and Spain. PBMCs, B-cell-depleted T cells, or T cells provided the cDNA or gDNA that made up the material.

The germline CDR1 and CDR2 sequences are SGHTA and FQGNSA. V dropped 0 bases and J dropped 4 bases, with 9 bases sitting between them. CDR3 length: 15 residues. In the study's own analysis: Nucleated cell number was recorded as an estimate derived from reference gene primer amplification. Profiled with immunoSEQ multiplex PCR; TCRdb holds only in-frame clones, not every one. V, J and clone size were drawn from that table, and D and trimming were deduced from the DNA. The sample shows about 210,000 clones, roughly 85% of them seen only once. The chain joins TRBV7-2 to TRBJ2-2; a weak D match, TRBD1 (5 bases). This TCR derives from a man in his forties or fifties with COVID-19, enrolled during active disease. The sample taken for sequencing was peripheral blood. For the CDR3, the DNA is TGTGCCAGCAGCTTAGCTCAGGGTGCCACCGGGGAGCTGTTTTTT. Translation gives CASSLAQGATGELFF.